This T cell receptor (beta chain) was found in a study of OX40 agonist ivuxolimab in advanced cancers. Study as a whole: Ivuxolimab is an agonistic anti-OX40 (CD134) antibody, and patients were treated with it. Study-level points and caveats: Antigen targets of the expanded peripheral T cells went undetermined. People who partly responded at 0.1-3.0 mg/kg had some of the least clonal expansion seen. Normalized T-cell clonal expansion was also low in some nonresponders.

The table came from immunoSEQ multiplex PCR; TCRdb's copy has only in-frame clones and leaves some out. The table records tens of thousands of clones, about 90% of them present only once. This clone was seen only once. What it recognizes is unknown. Germline V gives CDR1 LGHNA, CDR2 YSLEER. Trimming took 3 bases from V and 3 from J; bases not matched to a gene: 1. The CDR3 length is 14 residues. The sequenced sample was CD4+ or CD8+ T cells sorted from blood, obtained in a trial of the OX40 agonist ivuxolimab. This sequence joins TRBV4-3 and TRBJ2-3; TRBD1 aligns across 9 bases. This clonotype was sampled from an adult with an advanced solid tumor such as melanoma, head and neck, liver or kidney cancer. The CDR3 reads CASSHDRGTDTQYF. CDR3 coding DNA: TGCGCCAGCAGCCACGACAGGGGGACAGATACGCAGTATTTT.